These T cell receptor beta chains were read from a single sample in a study of blood T cell repertoires in COVID-19. Assay: immunoSEQ multiplex PCR; the TCRdb copy retains only in-frame clones and omits some. Of around 40,000 clones listed, approximately 90% were seen once; the top ten hold 7% to 9%. Sample: peripheral blood. These receptors were taken from a man aged 60-69 years with active COVID-19. CDR3s include the opening cysteine and the closing phenylalanine or tryptophan. A D gene is named only where the DNA matches it firmly. Rows give clone size only sometimes, using once, few, many, or a class for an expanded clone.

TRBJ2-1	NA	NA	TRBV7-9	TGTGCCGGGGGGACCGGGGGATACAATGAGCAGTTCTTC	CAGGTGGYNEQFF
TRBJ2-7	TRBD1	NA	TRBV15	TGTGCCACCAGCGGGGACAGGGCTGGGTACGAGCAGTACTTC	CATSGDRAGYEQYF
TRBJ2-3	TRBD1	NA	TRBV11-3	TGTGCCAGCAGCTTAGGCTACAGGGGGCCCACAGATACGCAGTATTTT	CASSLGYRGPTDTQYF
TRBJ2-2	TRBD1	NA	TRBV12-5	TGTGCTAGTGGTTTGGTACCAAGGACAGGGGGCCCCGGGGAGCTGTTTTTT	CASGLVPRTGGPGELFF
TRBJ2-7	NA	once	TRBV10-2	TGCGCCACTGGACAGTCCTACGAGCAGTACTTC	CATGQSYEQYF
TRBJ2-5	NA	NA	TRBV7-8	TGTGCCAGCAGTTTGCTTGAATTAGTAGAGACCCAGTACTTC	CASSLLELVETQYF
TRBJ2-2	NA	NA	TRBV5-4	TGTGCCAGCAGACCTCAGGGGAAGGCCGGGGAGCTGTTTTTT	CASRPQGKAGELFF
TRBJ1-6	NA	once	TRBV28	TGTGCCAGCAGTTTTGGGGGGTTGGAGAATTCACCCCTCCACTTT	CASSFGGLENSPLHF
TRBJ2-7	NA	NA	TRBV9	TGTGCCAGCAGCGAGACAGGATCCTACGAGCAGTACTTC	CASSETGSYEQYF
TRBJ2-3	TRBD2	NA	TRBV30	TGTGCCTGGAGTGCGGGTAGCGGGAGTTTACCTAGCACAGATACGCAGTATTTT	CAWSAGSGSLPSTDTQYF
TRBJ2-7	TRBD2	NA	TRBV27	TGTGCCAGCAGTTTGCGTAGTAGCGGGAGGAACTACGAGCAGTACTTC	CASSLRSSGRNYEQYF
TRBJ2-3	TRBD2	NA	TRBV5-1	TGCGCCAGCAGCGAAGGGACTAGCGGGCCAACAGATACGCAGTATTTT	CASSEGTSGPTDTQYF
TRBJ1-2	TRBD1	NA	TRBV6-5	TGTGCCAGCAGCCTGCGGGACAGGGACAGCGGCTACACCTTC	CASSLRDRDSGYTF
TRBJ2-3	NA	NA	TRBV19	TGTGCCAGTAGTCGGGCGGGGAACACAGATACGCAGTATTTT	CASSRAGNTDTQYF
TRBJ2-5	TRBD2	NA	TRBV4-2	TGTGCCAGCAGCCAAGATGCAGGGACTAGCGGGACAGAGACCCAGTACTTC	CASSQDAGTSGTETQYF
TRBJ2-1	NA	once	TRBV11-2	TGTGCCAGCTGGCCCGGGTTAAATGAGCAGTTCTTC	CASWPGLNEQFF
TRBJ2-6	TRBD1	NA	TRBV11-2	TGTGCCAGCAGCTTATCGACAGGGGCACCCTCTGGGGCCAACGTCCTGACTTTC	CASSLSTGAPSGANVLTF
TRBJ1-6	NA	NA	TRBV18	TGTGCCAGCTCACCCCGGGAGGCGGATTCACCCCTCCACTTT	CASSPREADSPLHF
TRBJ1-1	NA	NA	TRBV10-2	TGCGCCAGCGGCCTCGGACAGAACACTGAAGCTTTCTTT	CASGLGQNTEAFF
TRBJ2-2	NA	once	TRBV6-5	TGTGCCAGCAGTCCTAGCAAAAGACCCGGGGAGCTGTTTTTT	CASSPSKRPGELFF
TRBJ2-1	NA	once	TRBV7-2	TGTGCCAGCAGATCCGCCGGAGGGCCGATCAATGAGCAGTTCTTC	CASRSAGGPINEQFF
TRBJ2-3	TRBD2	NA	TRBV2	TGTGCCAGCAGGGACCCGACTAGCAGAGATACGCAGTATTTT	CASRDPTSRDTQYF
TRBJ1-3	NA	NA	TRBV6-5	TGTGCCAGCAGGACTGGGGGGGACTCTGGAAACACCATATATTTT	CASRTGGDSGNTIYF
TRBJ2-1	TRBD1	NA	TRBV15	TGTGCCACCGAGGGGACAGGGGGCTTTCGGGATGAGCAGTTCTTC	CATEGTGGFRDEQFF
TRBJ2-5	TRBD1	once	TRBV5-1	TGCGCCAGCAGCTTGGGTGACAGGGTGCAGGAGACCCAGTACTTC	CASSLGDRVQETQYF
TRBJ2-2	TRBD1	NA	TRBV3-1/TRBV3-2	TGTGCCAGCAGGCGACAGGGTGCGAACACCGGGGAGCTGTTTTTT	CASRRQGANTGELFF
TRBJ2-6	TRBD1	once	TRBV9	TGTGCCAGCAGCAATGACAGGGAAGCAGGGGCCAACGTCCTGACTTTC	CASSNDREAGANVLTF
TRBJ2-1	TRBD2	NA	TRBV19	TGTGCCAGTAGTATCGGGGGGGTAGATGAGCAGTTCTTC	CASSIGGVDEQFF
TRBJ2-4	NA	NA	TRBV5-1	TGCGCCAGCAGCTCAGGACAGGGAGGGGTGGGAATTCAGTACTTC	CASSSGQGGVGIQYF
TRBJ1-5	TRBD1	NA	TRBV4-3	TGCGCCAGCAGCCAAGAATTAGGGACAGGGAATCAGCCCCAGCATTTT	CASSQELGTGNQPQHF
TRBJ1-2	TRBD1	NA	TRBV9	TGTGCCAGCAGCAAAGACAGGGATGTTCTTTTTGGCTACACCTTC	CASSKDRDVLFGYTF
TRBJ2-2	TRBD2	NA	TRBV5-4	TGTGCCAGCAGCTTTGGCGGGAGGGGCCCCGGGGAGCTGTTTTTT	CASSFGGRGPGELFF
TRBJ2-3	TRBD2	NA	TRBV2	TGTGCCAGCCTTATTATGGGACTAGCGGGCACAGATACGCAGTATTTT	CASLIMGLAGTDTQYF
TRBJ1-3	NA	NA	TRBV6-5	TGTGCCAGCAGTTACGCGGGGGGGCCAGGAAACACCATATATTTT	CASSYAGGPGNTIYF
TRBJ2-1	NA	NA	TRBV7-9	TGTGCCAGCAGCTCATCCTCCGGGAGTAGGACCTCCTACAATGAGCAGTTCTTC	CASSSSSGSRTSYNEQFF
TRBJ2-1	NA	NA	TRBV6-5	TGTGCCAGCAGTAACACAGGGTTATCTGAGGAGCAGTTCTTC	CASSNTGLSEEQFF
TRBJ2-7	NA	NA	TRBV18	TGTGCCAGCTCACCAGGAGACGGAACCTACGAGCAGTACTTC	CASSPGDGTYEQYF
TRBJ2-7	TRBD1	NA	TRBV4-1	TGCGCCAGCAGCCAAGGAGGACAGGGCGATTGGGCCTACGAGCAGTACTTC	CASSQGGQGDWAYEQYF
TRBJ1-6	NA	NA	TRBV3-1/TRBV3-2	TGTGCCAGCAGCCAAGAGGATAGCAGGGGAAAAGGCAACTCACCCCTCCACTTT	CASSQEDSRGKGNSPLHF
TRBJ1-1	NA	NA	TRBV2	TGTGCCAGCAGTGAAAGCTGGGCCCATATCCAGGGAAAGAACACTGAAGCTTTCTTT	CASSESWAHIQGKNTEAFF